This is a list of T cell receptor beta chains from one sample in a study of a mutant IDH1 vaccine in newly diagnosed glioma. No cognate antigen is known for these TCRs. Data came from immunoSEQ multiplex PCR; TCRdb stores just in-frame clones and leaves some out. The table includes around 40,000 clones, around 79% detected once. Sequences were derived from PBMCs, sampled from a glioma patient whose treatment included an IDH1 peptide vaccine. These receptors all come from a woman in her 40s with glioma. Some clones in this sample may be carry-over from other donors' samples. Each CDR3 is given with its conserved first and last residue. D genes are given only for firm matches. Clone size, where shown, is once, few, many, or a class for clones that have expanded.

size	V	length	J	D	CDR3	DNA
few	TRBV27	12	TRBJ2-1	-	CASSLASNEQFF	TGTGCCAGCAGTTTGGCGTCCAATGAGCAGTTCTTC
-	TRBV5-1	13	TRBJ2-2	-	CASGTANTGELFF	TGCGCCAGCGGGACGGCGAACACCGGGGAGCTGTTTTTT
-	TRBV7-2	16	TRBJ2-2	-	CASSLAWGASTGELFF	TGTGCCAGCAGCTTAGCGTGGGGGGCGAGCACCGGGGAGCTGTTTTTT
-	TRBV6-6	13	TRBJ1-1	-	CASRFGGYTEAFF	TGTGCCAGCCGGTTCGGGGGGTACACTGAAGCTTTCTTT
-	TRBV4-2	16	TRBJ2-7	-	CASSQEGGGSSYEQYF	TGTGCCAGCAGCCAAGAAGGGGGGGGAAGCTCCTACGAGCAGTACTTC
-	TRBV9	15	TRBJ2-7	-	CASSVGGGSGYEQYF	TGTGCCAGCAGCGTAGGTGGGGGGTCAGGGTACGAGCAGTACTTC
-	TRBV9	16	TRBJ1-4	-	CASSVGLGRTNEKLFF	TGTGCCAGCAGCGTCGGGCTGGGTCGGACTAATGAAAAACTGTTTTTT
-	TRBV18	13	TRBJ1-2	-	CASSFHQGWGYTF	TGTGCCAGCTCGTTCCACCAGGGTTGGGGCTACACCTTC
few	TRBV5-1	16	TRBJ2-7	-	CASSLVGGGSSYEQYF	TGCGCCAGCAGCTTGGTTGGCGGGGGCAGCTCCTACGAGCAGTACTTC
-	TRBV16	15	TRBJ2-7	-	CASSQSGGAGGEQYF	TGTGCCAGCAGCCAATCGGGCGGGGCCGGGGGCGAGCAGTACTTC
-	TRBV18	15	TRBJ2-3	TRBD1	CASSFGQGGSDTQYF	TGTGCCAGCTCCTTCGGACAGGGCGGATCAGATACGCAGTATTTT
-	TRBV28	16	TRBJ1-5	TRBD1	CASSSTGGADNQPQHF	TGTGCCAGCAGTTCGACAGGGGGCGCGGACAATCAGCCCCAGCATTTT
-	TRBV7-6	15	TRBJ2-5	-	CASSPFNSPQETQYF	TGTGCCAGCAGTCCCTTCAATTCCCCGCAAGAGACCCAGTACTTC
-	TRBV10-3	13	TRBJ1-2	-	CAITDLGGNGYTF	TGTGCCATCACCGATTTGGGGGGTAATGGCTACACCTTC
-	TRBV9	14	TRBJ1-1	-	CASSVAGGASEAFF	TGTGCCAGCAGCGTAGCGGGGGGCGCGTCTGAAGCTTTCTTT
-	TRBV7-2	14	TRBJ2-5	TRBD1	CASSAGGQGVTQYF	TGTGCCAGCTCCGCCGGCGGACAGGGCGTGACCCAGTACTTC
-	TRBV28	14	TRBJ1-3	-	CASTKSGTGNTIYF	TGTGCCAGCACCAAGTCGGGGACTGGAAACACCATATATTTT
-	TRBV2	16	TRBJ1-2	-	CASSEGVGASAGGYTF	TGTGCCAGCAGTGAAGGGGTAGGCGCATCCGCAGGTGGCTACACCTTC
-	TRBV28	17	TRBJ2-7	TRBD2	CASTRRGTSRRSYEQYF	TGTGCCAGCACAAGGAGGGGGACTAGCCGACGTTCCTACGAGCAGTACTTC
-	TRBV2	11	TRBJ2-5	-	CASIGVETQYF	TGTGCCAGCATTGGGGTTGAGACCCAGTACTTC
once	TRBV30	15	TRBJ2-3	-	CAWSGGGEGGDTQYF	TGTGCCTGGAGTGGAGGGGGGGAGGGTGGGGATACGCAGTATTTT
-	TRBV6-5	14	TRBJ1-2	-	CASSYDGRGYGYTF	TGTGCCAGCAGTTACGACGGCCGGGGCTATGGCTACACCTTC
-	TRBV28	11	TRBJ2-5	-	CASSLGGTQYF	TGTGCCAGCAGTTTGGGAGGGACCCAGTACTTC
-	TRBV9	11	TRBJ1-2	-	CASRAAYGYTF	TGTGCCAGCAGGGCGGCCTATGGCTACACCTTC
-	TRBV10-3	12	TRBJ1-1	-	CAISDRNTEAFF	TGTGCCATCAGCGACAGGAACACTGAAGCTTTCTTT
-	TRBV5-6	13	TRBJ1-1	-	CASSLYRGPEAFF	TGTGCCAGCAGCTTATATCGGGGTCCTGAAGCTTTCTTT
-	TRBV25-1	14	TRBJ1-3	-	CASSLDAGGNTIYF	TGTGCCAGCAGTTTGGACGCGGGTGGAAACACCATATATTTT
-	TRBV4-3	14	TRBJ2-5	-	CASSQDTGRETQYF	TGCGCCAGCAGCCAAGACACTGGTCGAGAGACCCAGTACTTC
-	TRBV27	14	TRBJ1-1	TRBD1	CASSLSTGATEAFF	TGTGCCAGCAGTTTATCGACAGGGGCCACTGAAGCTTTCTTT
few	TRBV5-4	16	TRBJ1-1	-	CASSFGGTITIPEAFF	TGTGCCAGCAGCTTCGGTGGGACAATAACTATCCCTGAAGCTTTCTTT
-	TRBV9	16	TRBJ1-5	TRBD1	CASSVRDRETIEAQHF	TGTGCCAGCAGCGTCCGGGACAGGGAGACCATTGAGGCCCAGCATTTT
-	TRBV11-2	12	TRBJ2-3	-	CASSLLADTQYF	TGTGCCAGCAGCTTATTAGCAGATACGCAGTATTTT
-	TRBV28	16	TRBJ2-7	TRBD1	CASSSDSGTGGHEQYF	TGTGCCAGCAGTTCGGACTCCGGGACAGGGGGCCACGAGCAGTACTTC
-	TRBV7-2	16	TRBJ2-1	TRBD1	CASSLEGAVVVNEQFF	TGTGCCAGCAGCTTAGAGGGGGCCGTGGTAGTAAATGAGCAGTTCTTC
-	TRBV4-3	14	TRBJ1-2	-	CASSQDLRGYGYTF	TGCGCCAGCAGCCAAGATCTGAGGGGCTATGGCTACACCTTC
-	TRBV9	13	TRBJ2-2	TRBD2	CASSVIAGGELFF	TGTGCCAGCAGCGTCATAGCGGGAGGGGAGCTGTTTTTT
few	TRBV7-2	12	TRBJ1-5	-	CASSFRDQPQHF	TGTGCCAGCAGCTTCAGGGATCAGCCCCAGCATTTT
-	TRBV7-9	16	TRBJ2-7	-	CASSLDNGTPRYEQYF	TGTGCCAGCAGCTTAGATAATGGGACCCCCCGCTACGAGCAGTACTTC
-	TRBV7-9	11	TRBJ2-7	-	CASSFNYEQYF	TGTGCCAGCAGCTTCAATTACGAGCAGTACTTC
-	TRBV7-9	17	TRBJ1-5	-	CASSLSWDITSNQPQHF	TGTGCCAGCAGCTTAAGCTGGGACATAACTAGCAATCAGCCCCAGCATTTT
-	TRBV5-8	15	TRBJ1-5	-	CASSLKRSWNQPQHF	TGTGCCAGCAGCTTGAAGAGGAGTTGGAATCAGCCCCAGCATTTT
few	TRBV7-2	15	TRBJ2-1	TRBD1	CASSLRTGFMHEQFF	TGTGCCAGCAGCTTGAGGACAGGGTTTATGCATGAGCAGTTCTTC
few	TRBV7-2	14	TRBJ2-3	-	CASSLAQGRYTQYF	TGTGCCAGCAGCTTAGCGCAGGGACGTTATACGCAGTATTTT
-	TRBV10-3	14	TRBJ2-3	TRBD2	CATQREVNTDTQYF	TGTGCCACCCAGCGGGAGGTGAACACAGATACGCAGTATTTT
-	TRBV7-2	15	TRBJ1-2	-	CASSSIPRGAYGYTF	TGTGCCAGCAGCTCAATCCCCCGGGGGGCCTATGGCTACACCTTC
-	TRBV7-2	13	TRBJ1-6	-	CASSLVRGSPLHF	TGTGCCAGCAGCTTAGTTAGGGGTTCACCCCTCCACTTT
-	TRBV4-1	13	TRBJ1-1	-	CASSKGVGTEAFF	TGCGCCAGCAGCAAGGGGGTTGGAACTGAAGCTTTCTTT
-	TRBV28	16	TRBJ2-7	TRBD2	CASSFGRLAVYYEQYF	TGTGCCAGCAGTTTTGGGCGACTAGCGGTTTACTACGAGCAGTACTTC
-	TRBV19	16	TRBJ1-3	TRBD1	CASSTTGGASGNTIYF	TGTGCCAGTAGTACGACAGGGGGCGCGTCTGGAAACACCATATATTTT
-	TRBV4-1	18	TRBJ2-6	TRBD1	CASSLGGQGATGANVLTF	TGCGCCAGCAGCCTAGGGGGACAGGGGGCTACTGGGGCCAACGTCCTGACTTTC